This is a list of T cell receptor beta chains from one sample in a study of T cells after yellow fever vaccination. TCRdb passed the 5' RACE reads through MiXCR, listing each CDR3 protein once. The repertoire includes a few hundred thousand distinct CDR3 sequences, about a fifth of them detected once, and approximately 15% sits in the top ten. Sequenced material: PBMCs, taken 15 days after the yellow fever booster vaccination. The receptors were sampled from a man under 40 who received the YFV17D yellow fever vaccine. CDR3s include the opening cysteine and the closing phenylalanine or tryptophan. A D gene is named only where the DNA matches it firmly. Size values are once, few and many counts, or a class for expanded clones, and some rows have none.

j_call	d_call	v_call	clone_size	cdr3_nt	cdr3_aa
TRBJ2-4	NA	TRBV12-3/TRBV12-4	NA	TGTGCCAGCAGTTTAAGAGCGGGCGGGAACATTCAGTACTTC	CASSLRAGGNIQYF
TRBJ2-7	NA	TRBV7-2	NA	TGTGCCAGCAGCACCACTTCCTCCTACGAGCAGTACTTC	CASSTTSSYEQYF
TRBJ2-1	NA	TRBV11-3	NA	TGTGCCAGCAGCAAGGGGGAGCGGTATGAGCAGTTCTTC	CASSKGERYEQFF
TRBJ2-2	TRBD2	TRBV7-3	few	TGTGCCAGCAGCTTAGGGAGCGGGAGTTGGGAAACCGGGGAGCTGTTTTTT	CASSLGSGSWETGELFF
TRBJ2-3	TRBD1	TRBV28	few	TGTGCCAGCAGTGCCGACAGGGGGTTTTCAGATACGCAGTATTTT	CASSADRGFSDTQYF
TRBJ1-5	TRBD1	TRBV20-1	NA	TGCAGTGCTACCCAGGGGGCTGAGCAGCCCCAGCATTTT	CSATQGAEQPQHF
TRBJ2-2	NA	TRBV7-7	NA	TGTGCTAGCACTCCGGCCCCGCGGACCGGGGAGCTGTTTTTT	CASTPAPRTGELFF
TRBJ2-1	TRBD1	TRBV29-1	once	TGCAGCGCTGCCCCCTGGGACAGTGAGAATGAGCAGTTCTTC	CSAAPWDSENEQFF
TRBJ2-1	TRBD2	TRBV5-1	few	TGCGCCAGCAGCTTGCAGGCGGGAGGTTTCAATGAGCAGTTCTTC	CASSLQAGGFNEQFF
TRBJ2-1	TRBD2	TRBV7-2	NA	TGTGCCAGCAGCTTTAGGGCCAAGCCAGCGGGGCTCCACAATGAGCAGTTCTTC	CASSFRAKPAGLHNEQFF
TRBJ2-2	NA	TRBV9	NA	TGTGCCAGCAGCGTGGGGCCAGCGAACACCGGGGAGCTGTTTTTT	CASSVGPANTGELFF
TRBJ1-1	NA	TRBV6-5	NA	TGTGCCAGCAGTTACTCCAGCGTGAACACTGAAGCTTTCTTT	CASSYSSVNTEAFF
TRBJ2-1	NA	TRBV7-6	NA	TGTGCCAGCAGCTTGTTGGCTCAGTACAATGAGCAGTTCTTC	CASSLLAQYNEQFF
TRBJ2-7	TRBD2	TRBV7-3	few	TGTGCCAGCAGCTTGGTAGCGGGAGTGAACGAGCAGTACTTC	CASSLVAGVNEQYF
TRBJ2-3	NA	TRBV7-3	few	TGTGCCAGCAGCTTAGCCAGGGGTGTTCAGTATTTT	CASSLARGVQYF
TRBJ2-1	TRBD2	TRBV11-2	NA	TGTGCCAGCAGCACCAGGACTAGCGGAGCCTACAATGAGCAGTTCTTC	CASSTRTSGAYNEQFF
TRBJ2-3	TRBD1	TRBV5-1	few	TGCGCCAGCAGCTCCGACGGGACAGTGGTTGATACGCAGTATTTT	CASSSDGTVVDTQYF
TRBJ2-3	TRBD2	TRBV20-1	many	TGCAGCACGAGCGGGAGGGCGTCAGATACGCAGTATTTT	CSTSGRASDTQYF
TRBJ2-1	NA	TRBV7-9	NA	TGTGCCAGCAGCCAGGATGGCGCACTCTACAATGAGCAGTTCTTC	CASSQDGALYNEQFF
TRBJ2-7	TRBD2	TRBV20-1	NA	TGCAGTGCATTAGCGGGAGGGCAGGCCTACGAGCAGTACTTC	CSALAGGQAYEQYF
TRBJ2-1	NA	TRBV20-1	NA	TGCAGTGCTAGCGGGAAATCCTACAATGAGCAGTTCTTC	CSASGKSYNEQFF
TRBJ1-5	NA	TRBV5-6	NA	TGTGCCAGCAGCTCCCGTTTGGGGGGCGGATACGGCAATCAGCCCCAGCATTTT	CASSSRLGGGYGNQPQHF
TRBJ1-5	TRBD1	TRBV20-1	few	TGCAGTGCAAAACAGGGGGCTAGCAATCAGCCCCAGCATTTT	CSAKQGASNQPQHF
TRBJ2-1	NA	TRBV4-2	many	TGTGCCAGCAGCCAAGAGGCCGGGAGCTCCCCCTGGGACGACTTC	CASSQEAGSSPWDDF